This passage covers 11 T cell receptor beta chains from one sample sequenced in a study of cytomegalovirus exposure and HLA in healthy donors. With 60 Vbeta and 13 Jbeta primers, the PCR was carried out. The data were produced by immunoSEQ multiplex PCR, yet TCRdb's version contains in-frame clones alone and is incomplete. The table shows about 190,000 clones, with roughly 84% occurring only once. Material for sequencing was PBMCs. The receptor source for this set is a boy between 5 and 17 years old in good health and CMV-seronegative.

The CDR3 region has the DNA TGTGCCAGCAGTGAAGCCGGAGCTAGCTACACCTTC. Its translation: CASSEAGASYTF. V gene TRBV6-1 combines with J gene TRBJ1-2, with no clear D. Trimming took off 0 bases at V and 9 bases at J, with 8 bases between the two ends. The CDR3 spans 12 residues. The germline gives CDR1 MNHNS, CDR2 SASEGT.

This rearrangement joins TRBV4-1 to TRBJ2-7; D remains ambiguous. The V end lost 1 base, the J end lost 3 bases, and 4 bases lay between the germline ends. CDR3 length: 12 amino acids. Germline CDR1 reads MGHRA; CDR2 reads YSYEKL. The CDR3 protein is CASSQGVYEQYF. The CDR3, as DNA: TGCGCCAGCAGCCAAGGAGTCTACGAGCAGTACTTC.

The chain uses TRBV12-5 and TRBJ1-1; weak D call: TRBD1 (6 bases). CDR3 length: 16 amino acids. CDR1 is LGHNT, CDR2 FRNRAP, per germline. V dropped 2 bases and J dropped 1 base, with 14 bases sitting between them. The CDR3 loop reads CASGLPGTSSNTEAFF. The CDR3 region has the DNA TGTGCTAGTGGTTTGCCCGGGACATCTTCGAACACTGAAGCTTTCTTT.

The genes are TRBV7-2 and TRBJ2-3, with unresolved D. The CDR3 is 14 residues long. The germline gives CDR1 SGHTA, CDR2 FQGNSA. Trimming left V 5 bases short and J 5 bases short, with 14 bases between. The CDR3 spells CASSARVLGDTQYF. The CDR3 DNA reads TGTGCCAGCAGCGCCCGAGTACTTGGAGATACGCAGTATTTT.

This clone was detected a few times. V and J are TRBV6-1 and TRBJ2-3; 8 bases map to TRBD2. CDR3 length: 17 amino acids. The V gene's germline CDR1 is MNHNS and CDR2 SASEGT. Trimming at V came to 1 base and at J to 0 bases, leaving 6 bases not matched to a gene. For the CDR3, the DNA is TGTGCCAGCAGTGAAGTCTGGCTAGCGGGCAGCACAGATACGCAGTATTTT. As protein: CASSEVWLAGSTDTQYF.

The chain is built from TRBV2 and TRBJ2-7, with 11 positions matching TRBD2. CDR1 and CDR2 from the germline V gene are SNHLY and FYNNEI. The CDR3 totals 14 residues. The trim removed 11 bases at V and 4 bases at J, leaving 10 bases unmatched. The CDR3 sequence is CASRLGLAAYEQYF. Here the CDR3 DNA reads TGTGCCTCCAGGCTGGGACTAGCGGCTTACGAGCAGTACTTC.

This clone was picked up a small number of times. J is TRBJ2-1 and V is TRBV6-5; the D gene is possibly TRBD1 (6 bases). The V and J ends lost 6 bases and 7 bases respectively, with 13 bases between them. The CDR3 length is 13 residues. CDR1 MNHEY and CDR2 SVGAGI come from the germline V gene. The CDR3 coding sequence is TGTGCCAGCAGCTTCCAGGGGCGGAATGAGCAGTTCTTC. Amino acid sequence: CASSFQGRNEQFF.

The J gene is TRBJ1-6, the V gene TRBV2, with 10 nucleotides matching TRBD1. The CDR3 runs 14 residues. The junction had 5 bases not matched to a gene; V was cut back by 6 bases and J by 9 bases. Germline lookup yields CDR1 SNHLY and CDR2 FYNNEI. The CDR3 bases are TGTGCCAGCAGCTCCGGGACAGGGGCTTCACCCCTCCACTTT. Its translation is CASSSGTGASPLHF.

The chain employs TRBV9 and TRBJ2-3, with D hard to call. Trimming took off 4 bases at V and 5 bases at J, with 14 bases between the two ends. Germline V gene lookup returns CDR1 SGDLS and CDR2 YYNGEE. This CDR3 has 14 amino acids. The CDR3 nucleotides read TGTGCCAGCAGCTTCCGTTGGTCCGGAGATACGCAGTATTTT. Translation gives CASSFRWSGDTQYF.

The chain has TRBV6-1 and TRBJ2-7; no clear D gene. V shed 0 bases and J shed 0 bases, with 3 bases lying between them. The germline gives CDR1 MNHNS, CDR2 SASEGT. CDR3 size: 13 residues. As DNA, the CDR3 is TGTGCCAGCAGTGAAGCTAGCTCCTACGAGCAGTACTTC. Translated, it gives CASSEASSYEQYF.

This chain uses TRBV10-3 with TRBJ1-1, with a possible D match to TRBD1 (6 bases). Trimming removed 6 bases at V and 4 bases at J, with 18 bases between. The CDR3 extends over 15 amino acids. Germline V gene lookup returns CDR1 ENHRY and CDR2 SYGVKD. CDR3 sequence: CAISKRGGESTEAFF. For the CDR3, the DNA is TGTGCCATCAGCAAAAGAGGGGGGGAGAGCACTGAAGCTTTCTTT.